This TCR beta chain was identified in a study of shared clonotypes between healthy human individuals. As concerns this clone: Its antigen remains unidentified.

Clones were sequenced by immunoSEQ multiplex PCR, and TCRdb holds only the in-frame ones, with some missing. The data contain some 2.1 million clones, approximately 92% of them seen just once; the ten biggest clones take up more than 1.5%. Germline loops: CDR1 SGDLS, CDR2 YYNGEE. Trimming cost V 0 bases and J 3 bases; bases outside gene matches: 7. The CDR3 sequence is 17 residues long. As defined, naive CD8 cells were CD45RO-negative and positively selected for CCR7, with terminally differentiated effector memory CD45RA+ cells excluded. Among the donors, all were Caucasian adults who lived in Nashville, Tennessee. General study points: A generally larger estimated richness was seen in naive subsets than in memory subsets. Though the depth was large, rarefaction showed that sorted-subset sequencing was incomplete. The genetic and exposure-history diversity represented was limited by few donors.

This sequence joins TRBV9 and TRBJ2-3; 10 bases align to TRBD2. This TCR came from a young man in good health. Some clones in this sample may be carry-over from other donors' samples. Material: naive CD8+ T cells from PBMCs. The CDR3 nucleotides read TGTGCCAGCAGCGTAGCAAGCGGGAGGGCCACGACAGATACGCAGTATTTT. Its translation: CASSVASGRATTDTQYF.